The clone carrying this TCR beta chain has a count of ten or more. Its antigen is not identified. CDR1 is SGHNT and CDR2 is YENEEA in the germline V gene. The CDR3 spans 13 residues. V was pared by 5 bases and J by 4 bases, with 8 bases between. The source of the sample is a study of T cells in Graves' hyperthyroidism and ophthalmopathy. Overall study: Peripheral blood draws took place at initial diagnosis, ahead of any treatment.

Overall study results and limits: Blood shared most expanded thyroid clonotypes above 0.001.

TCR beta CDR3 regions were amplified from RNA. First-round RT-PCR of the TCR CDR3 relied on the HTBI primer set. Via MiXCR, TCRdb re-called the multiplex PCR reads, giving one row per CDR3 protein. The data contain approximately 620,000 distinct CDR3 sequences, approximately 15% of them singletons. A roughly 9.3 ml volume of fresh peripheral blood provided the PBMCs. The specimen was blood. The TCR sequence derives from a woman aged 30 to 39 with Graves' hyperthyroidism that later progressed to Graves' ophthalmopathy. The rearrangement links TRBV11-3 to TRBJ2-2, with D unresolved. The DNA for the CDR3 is TGTGCCAGCAGCGTACGAACCACCGGGGAGCTGTTTTTT. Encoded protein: CASSVRTTGELFF.